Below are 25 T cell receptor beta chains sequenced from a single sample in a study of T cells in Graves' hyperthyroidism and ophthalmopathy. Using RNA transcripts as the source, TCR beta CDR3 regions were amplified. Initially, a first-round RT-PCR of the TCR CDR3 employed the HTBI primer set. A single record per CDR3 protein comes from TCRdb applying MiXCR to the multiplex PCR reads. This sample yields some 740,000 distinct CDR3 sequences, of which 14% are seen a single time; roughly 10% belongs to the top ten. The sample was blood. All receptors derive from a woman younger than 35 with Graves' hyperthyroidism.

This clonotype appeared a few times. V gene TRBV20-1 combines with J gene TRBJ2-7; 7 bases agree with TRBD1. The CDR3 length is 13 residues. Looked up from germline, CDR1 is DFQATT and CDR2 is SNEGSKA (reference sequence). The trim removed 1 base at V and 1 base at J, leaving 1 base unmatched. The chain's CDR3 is CSARAGQSYEQYF. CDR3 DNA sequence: TGCAGTGCTAGAGCGGGACAGTCCTACGAGCAGTACTTC.

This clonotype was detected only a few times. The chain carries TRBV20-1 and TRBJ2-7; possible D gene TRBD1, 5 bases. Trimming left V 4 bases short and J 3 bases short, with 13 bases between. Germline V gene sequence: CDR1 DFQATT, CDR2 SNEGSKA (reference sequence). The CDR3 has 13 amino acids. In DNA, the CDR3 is TGCAGTGCTACAGGGTCGTCTGTCTACGAGCAGTACTTC. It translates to CSATGSSVYEQYF.

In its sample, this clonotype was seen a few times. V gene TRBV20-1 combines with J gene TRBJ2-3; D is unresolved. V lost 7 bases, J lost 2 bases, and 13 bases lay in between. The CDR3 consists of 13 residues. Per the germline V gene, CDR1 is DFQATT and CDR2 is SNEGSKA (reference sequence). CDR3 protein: CSGLGGTTDTQYF. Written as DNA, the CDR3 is TGCAGTGGACTTGGCGGTACCACAGATACGCAGTATTTT.

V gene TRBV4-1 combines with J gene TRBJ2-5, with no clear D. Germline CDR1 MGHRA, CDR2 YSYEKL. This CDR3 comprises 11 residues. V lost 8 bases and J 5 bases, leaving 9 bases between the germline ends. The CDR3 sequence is CASQNRETQYF. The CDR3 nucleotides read TGCGCCAGCCAAAATAGGGAGACCCAGTACTTC.

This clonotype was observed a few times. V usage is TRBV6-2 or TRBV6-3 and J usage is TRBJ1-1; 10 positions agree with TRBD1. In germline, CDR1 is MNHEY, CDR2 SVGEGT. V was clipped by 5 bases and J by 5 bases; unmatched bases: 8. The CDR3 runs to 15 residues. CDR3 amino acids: CASSARTGGLTEAFF. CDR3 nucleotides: TGTGCCAGCAGTGCCCGGACAGGGGGGCTTACTGAAGCTTTCTTT.

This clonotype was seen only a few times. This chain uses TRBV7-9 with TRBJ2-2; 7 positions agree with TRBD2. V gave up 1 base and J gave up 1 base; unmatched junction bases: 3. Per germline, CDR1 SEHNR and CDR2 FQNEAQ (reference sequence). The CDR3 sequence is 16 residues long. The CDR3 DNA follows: TGTGCCAGCAGCTTAGTCGGGAGGAAGAACACCGGGGAGCTGTTTTTT. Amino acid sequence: CASSLVGRKNTGELFF.

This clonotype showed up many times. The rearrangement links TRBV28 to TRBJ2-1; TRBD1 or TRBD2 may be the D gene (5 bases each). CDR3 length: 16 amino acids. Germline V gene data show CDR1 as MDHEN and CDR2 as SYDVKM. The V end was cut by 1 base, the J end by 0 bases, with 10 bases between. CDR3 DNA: TGTGCCAGCAGTTTATTGGGGGAGAGCTCCTACAATGAGCAGTTCTTC. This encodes CASSLLGESSYNEQFF.

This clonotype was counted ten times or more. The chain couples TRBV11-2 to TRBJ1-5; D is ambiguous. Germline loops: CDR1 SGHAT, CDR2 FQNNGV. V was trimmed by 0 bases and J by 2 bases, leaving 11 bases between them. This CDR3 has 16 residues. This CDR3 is CASSLDTGLRNQPQHF. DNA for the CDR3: TGTGCCAGCAGCTTAGATACTGGACTCCGCAATCAGCCCCAGCATTTT.

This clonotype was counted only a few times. The CDR3 loop is CASSEGRSRNEKLFF. The CDR3 DNA reads as TGTGCCAGCAGTGAGGGGAGAAGCCGTAATGAAAAACTGTTTTTT. V gene TRBV6-1 combines with J gene TRBJ1-4; D is unresolved. Germline V gives CDR1 MNHNS, CDR2 SASEGT. This CDR3 region has 15 residues. Trimming cost V 3 bases and J 4 bases, with 12 bases left between them.

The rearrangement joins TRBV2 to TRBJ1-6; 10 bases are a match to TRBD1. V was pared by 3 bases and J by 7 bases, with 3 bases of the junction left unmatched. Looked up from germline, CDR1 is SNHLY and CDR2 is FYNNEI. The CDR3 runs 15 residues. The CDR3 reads CASSDVGQGNSPLHF. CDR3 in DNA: TGTGCCAGCAGTGACGTGGGACAGGGGAATTCACCCCTCCACTTT.

The CDR3 DNA reads TGCGCCAGCAGCCAAGTCGCCAGGCGAGCCTACGAGCAGTACTTC. Translating it yields CASSQVARRAYEQYF. The gene calls are TRBV4-1 and TRBJ2-7; D not resolved. This CDR3 spans 15 amino acids. Germline values: CDR1 MGHRA, CDR2 YSYEKL. The germline V and J ends were trimmed by 1 base and 2 bases, with 12 bases remaining between them.

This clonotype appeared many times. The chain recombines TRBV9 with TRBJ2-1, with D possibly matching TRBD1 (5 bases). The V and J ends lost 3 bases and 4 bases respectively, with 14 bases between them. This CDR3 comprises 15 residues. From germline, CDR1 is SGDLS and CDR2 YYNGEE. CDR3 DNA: TGTGCCAGCAGCGGGCAGGGCCTGGTTTACAATGAGCAGTTCTTC. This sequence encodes CASSGQGLVYNEQFF.

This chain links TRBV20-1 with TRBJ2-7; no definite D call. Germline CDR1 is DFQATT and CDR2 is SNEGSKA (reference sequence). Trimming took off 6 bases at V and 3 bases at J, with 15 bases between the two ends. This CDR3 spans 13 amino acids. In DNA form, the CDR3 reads TGCAGTGCCCGTCCCCGAGTCTTCTACGAGCAGTACTTC. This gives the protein CSARPRVFYEQYF.

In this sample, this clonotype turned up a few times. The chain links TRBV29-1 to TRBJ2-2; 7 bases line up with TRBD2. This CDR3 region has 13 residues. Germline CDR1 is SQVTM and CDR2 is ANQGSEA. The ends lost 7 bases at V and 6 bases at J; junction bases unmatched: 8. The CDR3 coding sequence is TGCAGCGGGGCAAAACGGGGGGCCGGGGAGCTGTTTTTT. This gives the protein CSGAKRGAGELFF.

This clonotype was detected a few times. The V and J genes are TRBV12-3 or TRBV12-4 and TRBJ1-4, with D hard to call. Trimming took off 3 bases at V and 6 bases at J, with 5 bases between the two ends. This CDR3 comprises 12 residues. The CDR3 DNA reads TGTGCCAGCAGTTTCCCGGATGAAAAACTGTTTTTT. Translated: CASSFPDEKLFF.

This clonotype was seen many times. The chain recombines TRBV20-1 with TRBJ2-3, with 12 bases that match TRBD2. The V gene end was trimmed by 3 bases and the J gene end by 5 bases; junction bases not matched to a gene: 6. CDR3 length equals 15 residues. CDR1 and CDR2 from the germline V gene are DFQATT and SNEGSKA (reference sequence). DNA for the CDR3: TGCAGTGCTAGCCCTAGCGGGAGGGCCGGAGATACGCAGTATTTT. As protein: CSASPSGRAGDTQYF.

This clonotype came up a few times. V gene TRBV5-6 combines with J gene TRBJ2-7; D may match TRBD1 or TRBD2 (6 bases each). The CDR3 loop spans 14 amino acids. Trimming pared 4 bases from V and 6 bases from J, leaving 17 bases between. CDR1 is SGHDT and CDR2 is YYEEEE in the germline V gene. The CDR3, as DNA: TGTGCCAGCAGCCCGGTCGGGGGCTCGGGCGAGCAGTACTTC. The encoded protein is CASSPVGGSGEQYF.

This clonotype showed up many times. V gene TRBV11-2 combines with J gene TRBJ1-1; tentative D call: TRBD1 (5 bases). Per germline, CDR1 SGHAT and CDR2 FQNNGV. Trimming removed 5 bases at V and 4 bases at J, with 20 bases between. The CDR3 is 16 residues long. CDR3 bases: TGTGCCAGCAGCCCCGGGGGTGGGGGGGGAGGCACTGAAGCTTTCTTT. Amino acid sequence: CASSPGGGGGGTEAFF.

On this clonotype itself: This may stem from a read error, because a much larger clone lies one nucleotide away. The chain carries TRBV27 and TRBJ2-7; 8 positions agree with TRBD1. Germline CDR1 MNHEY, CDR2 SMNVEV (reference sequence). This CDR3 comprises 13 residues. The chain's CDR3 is CASSPDRGTEQHF. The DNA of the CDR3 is TGTGCCAGCAGCCCCGACAGGGGAACCGAGCAGCACTTC.

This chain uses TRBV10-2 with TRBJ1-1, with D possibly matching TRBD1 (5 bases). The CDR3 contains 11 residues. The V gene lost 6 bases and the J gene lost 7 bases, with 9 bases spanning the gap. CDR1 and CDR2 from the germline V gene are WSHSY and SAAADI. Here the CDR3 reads CASSSGLEAFF. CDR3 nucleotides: TGCGCCAGCAGCTCGGGGCTTGAAGCTTTCTTT.

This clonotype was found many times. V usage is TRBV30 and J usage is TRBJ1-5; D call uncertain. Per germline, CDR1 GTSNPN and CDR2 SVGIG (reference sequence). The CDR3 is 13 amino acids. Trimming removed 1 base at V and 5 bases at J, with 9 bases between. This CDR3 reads CAWSEGIYQPQHF. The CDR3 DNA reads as TGTGCCTGGAGTGAAGGAATTTATCAGCCCCAGCATTTT.

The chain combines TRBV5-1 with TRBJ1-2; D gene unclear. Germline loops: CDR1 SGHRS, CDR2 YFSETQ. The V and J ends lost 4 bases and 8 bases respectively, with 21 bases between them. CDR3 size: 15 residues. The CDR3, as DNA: TGCGCCAGCAGCCTGTCTTTCCAGGATCTATGGGGCTACACCTTC. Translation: CASSLSFQDLWGYTF.

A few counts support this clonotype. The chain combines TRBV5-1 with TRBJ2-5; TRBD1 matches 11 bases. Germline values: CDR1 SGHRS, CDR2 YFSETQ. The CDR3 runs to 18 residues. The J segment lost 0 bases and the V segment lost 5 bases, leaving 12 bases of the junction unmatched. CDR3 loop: CASSNNYGTGGNQETQYF. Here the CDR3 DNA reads TGCGCCAGCAGTAACAACTATGGGACAGGGGGAAACCAAGAGACCCAGTACTTC.

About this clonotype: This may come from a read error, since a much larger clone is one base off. This CDR3 reads CASSLSGTGGGYEQYF. DNA of the CDR3: TGTGCCAGCAGTTTATCTGGGACAGGGGGGGGGTACGAGCAGTACTTC. This rearrangement joins TRBV27 to TRBJ2-7, with 11 bases matching TRBD1. J gave up 4 bases and V 0 bases, and 5 bases lay outside the gene matches. The germline V gene has CDR1 MNHEY and CDR2 SMNVEV (reference sequence). The CDR3 is made up of 16 amino acids.

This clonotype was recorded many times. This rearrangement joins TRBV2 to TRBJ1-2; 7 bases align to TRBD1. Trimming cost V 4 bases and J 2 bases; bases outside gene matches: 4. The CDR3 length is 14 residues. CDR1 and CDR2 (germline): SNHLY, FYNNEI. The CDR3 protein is CASSGQGTNYGYTF. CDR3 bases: TGTGCCAGCAGTGGACAGGGAACCAACTATGGCTACACCTTC.